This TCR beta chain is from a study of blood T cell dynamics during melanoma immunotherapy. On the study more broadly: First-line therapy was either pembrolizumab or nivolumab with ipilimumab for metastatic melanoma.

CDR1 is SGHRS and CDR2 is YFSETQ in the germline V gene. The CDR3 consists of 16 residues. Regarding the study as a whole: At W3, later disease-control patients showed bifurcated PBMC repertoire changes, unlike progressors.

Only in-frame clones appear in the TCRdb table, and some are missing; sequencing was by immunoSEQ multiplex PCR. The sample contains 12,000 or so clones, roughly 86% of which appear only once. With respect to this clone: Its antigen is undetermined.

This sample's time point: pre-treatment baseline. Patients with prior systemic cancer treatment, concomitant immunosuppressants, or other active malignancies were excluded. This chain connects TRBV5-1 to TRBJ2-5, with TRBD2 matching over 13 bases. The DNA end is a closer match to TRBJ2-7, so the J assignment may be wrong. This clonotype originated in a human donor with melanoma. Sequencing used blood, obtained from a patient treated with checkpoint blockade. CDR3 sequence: CASSIGLAGASYEQYF. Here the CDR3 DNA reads TGCGCCAGCAGCATAGGACTAGCGGGGGCCTCCTACGAGCAGTACTTC.